Each of the 28 T cell receptor beta chains below was sequenced from the same sample in a study of PD-1 blockade in classical Hodgkin lymphoma. Produced via immunoSEQ multiplex PCR; TCRdb's table is partial and in-frame only. The profile shows over 7,500 clones, 80% to 95% of them singletons. Each patient's relapse followed autologous stem cell transplantation, and brentuximab vedotin exposure varied. This material consisted of peripheral blood mononuclear cells (PBMCs), taken at baseline. Receptors were obtained from a human donor with classical Hodgkin lymphoma.

The chain joins TRBV9 to TRBJ2-7; D uncertain. This CDR3 region has 15 residues. The ends were cut back, 0 bases at V and 2 bases at J, with 12 bases in the middle. Germline V gene data show CDR1 as SGDLS and CDR2 as YYNGEE. As DNA, the CDR3 is TGTGCCAGCAGCGTAGATTCCGTCCCCACCTACGAGCAGTACTTC. Translating gives CASSVDSVPTYEQYF. The variable domain in full, with the rest retrieved from reference TRBV9 and TRBJ2-7, is DSGVTQTPKHLITATGQRVTLRCSPRSGDLSVYWYQQSLDQGLQFLIQYYNGEERAKGNILERFSAQQFPDLHSELNLSSLELGDSALYFCASSVDSVPTYEQYFGPGTRLTVT.

This chain links TRBV6-5 with TRBJ2-2, with 9 bases lining up with TRBD1. The CDR3 has 16 amino acids. The trim removed 2 bases at V and 3 bases at J, leaving 4 bases unmatched. Per germline, CDR1 MNHEY and CDR2 SVGAGI. CDR3 residues: CASSYPRDRDTGELFF. The CDR3, as DNA: TGTGCCAGCAGTTACCCCCGGGACAGGGACACCGGGGAGCTGTTTTTT.

The chain recombines TRBV10-3 with TRBJ1-4; 7 bases align to TRBD1. The germline V gene encodes CDR1 ENHRY and CDR2 SYGVKD. This CDR3 is 14 amino acids long. With 6 bases clipped from V and 8 bases from J, the junction kept 9 bases outside the gene matches. The CDR3 coding sequence is TGTGCCATCAGCCACAGGGGTCGGTCCGAAAAACTGTTTTTT. This codes for CAISHRGRSEKLFF.

The sample holds one count of this clone. The J gene is TRBJ1-3, the V gene TRBV2, with D perhaps TRBD1 (5 bases). The germline V gene has CDR1 SNHLY and CDR2 FYNNEI. The V end lost 2 bases, the J end lost 0 bases, and 8 bases lay between the germline ends. This CDR3 spans 15 amino acids. CDR3 sequence: CASSESGISGNTIYF. In DNA form, the CDR3 reads TGTGCCAGCAGTGAATCAGGGATCTCTGGAAACACCATATATTTT.

For this clone: The identical CDR3 is also encoded by other nucleotide sequences in the sample. V is TRBV9 and J is TRBJ2-1; TRBD1 aligns across 9 bases. CDR1 SGDLS and CDR2 YYNGEE come from the germline V gene. After removal of 2 bases from V and 4 bases from J, the junction contained 4 bases not matched to a gene. The CDR3 loop spans 15 amino acids. The CDR3 region is CASSVTGTGYNEQFF. The CDR3 nucleotides read TGTGCCAGCAGCGTTACCGGGACAGGGTACAATGAGCAGTTCTTC.

The chain couples TRBV6-4 to TRBJ2-3; D is possibly TRBD2 (5 bases). The CDR3 has 14 residues. Germline lookup yields CDR1 MRHNA and CDR2 SNTAGT. Trimming cost V 3 bases and J 0 bases, with 7 bases left between them. The CDR3 nucleotides read TGTGCCAGCAGTGAGGGCGGGAGCACAGATACGCAGTATTTT. This translates into CASSEGGSTDTQYF.

The CDR3 bases are TGTGCCAGTACCCCCTTATCTGGAAACACCATATATTTT. It translates to CASTPLSGNTIYF. The chain joins TRBV19 to TRBJ1-3; no clear D. V lost 7 bases, J lost 1 base, and 8 bases lay in between. The CDR3 length is 13 residues. Germline V gives CDR1 LNHDA, CDR2 SQIVND (reference sequence). Based on the CDR3 plus reference TRBV19 and TRBJ1-3, the full variable domain is DGGITQSPKYLFRKEGQNVTLSCEQNLNHDAMYWYRQDPGQGLRLIYYSQIVNDFQKGDIAEGYSVSREKKESFPLTVTSAQKNPTAFYLCASTPLSGNTIYFGEGSWLTVV.

This clone occurred a few times. Its ends do not fully match the called genes, so a read error is possible. V usage is TRBV7-7 and J usage is TRBJ2-7; 13 nucleotides line up with TRBD2. The germline CDR1 and CDR2 sequences are SSHAT and FNYEAQ (reference sequence). The CDR3 consists of 17 residues. This CDR3 is CASSQTSGRPISYEQYF. CDR3 coding DNA: TGTGCTAGCAGCCAGACTAGCGGGAGGCCTATCTCCTACGAGCAGTACTTC.

The rearrangement links TRBV6-5 to TRBJ1-2; weak D call: TRBD1 (6 bases). Germline V CDR1 and CDR2: MNHEY, SVGAGI. This CDR3 spans 13 amino acids. Trimming took 5 bases from V and 5 from J, leaving 12 bases between them. In DNA, the CDR3 is TGTGCCAGCAGTCCCGCAGGGGTTTATGGCTACACCTTC. This encodes CASSPAGVYGYTF.

This chain links TRBV4-1 with TRBJ2-3; 9 positions agree with TRBD2. CDR3 size: 20 residues. CDR1 is MGHRA, CDR2 YSYEKL, per germline. V shed 0 bases and J 5 bases; nucleotides not matched to a gene: 18. CDR3 sequence reads: CASSQDLLAGGGVFGDTQYF. CDR3 bases: TGCGCCAGCAGCCAAGATCTGTTGGCGGGAGGGGGAGTTTTTGGAGATACGCAGTATTTT.

The chain combines TRBV4-1 with TRBJ1-6; 9 bases are shared with TRBD1. The germline V gene has CDR1 MGHRA and CDR2 YSYEKL. The CDR3 extends over 18 amino acids. The ends lost 0 bases at V and 5 bases at J; junction bases unmatched: 8. The CDR3 is CASSQDRDRASHNSPLHF. CDR3 sequence (DNA): TGCGCCAGCAGCCAAGACCGGGACAGGGCCAGTCATAATTCACCCCTCCACTTT.

V is TRBV20-1 and J is TRBJ2-4, with a tentative D call TRBD1 (5 bases). The V and J ends lost 6 bases and 5 bases respectively, with 8 bases between them. From germline, CDR1 is DFQATT and CDR2 SNEGSKA (reference sequence). The CDR3 is 11 amino acids. The DNA of the CDR3 is TGCAGTGCGGACACAGAAAACATTCAGTACTTC. Translation gives CSADTENIQYF.

The V call is TRBV6-4, the J call TRBJ2-2; 8 nucleotides agree with TRBD2. From germline, CDR1 is MRHNA and CDR2 SNTAGT. V was pared by 0 bases and J by 3 bases, with 0 bases of the junction left unmatched. The CDR3 extends over 15 amino acids. Here the CDR3 reads CASSDSAGDTGELFF. CDR3 coding DNA: TGTGCCAGCAGTGACTCAGCGGGAGACACCGGGGAGCTGTTTTTT.

This clone appeared a few times. The chain has TRBV11-2 and TRBJ1-2; TRBD1 might be the D (5 bases). This CDR3 comprises 15 residues. The germline V gene has CDR1 SGHAT and CDR2 FQNNGV. V was cut by 0 bases and J by 3 bases, with 11 bases left in between. The CDR3 region has the DNA TGTGCCAGCAGCTTAGATCAGGGCAGATACTATGGCTACACCTTC. This gives the protein CASSLDQGRYYGYTF.

The rearrangement uses TRBV19 and TRBJ2-6; a weak D match, TRBD2 (5 bases). The CDR3 has 15 residues. Per germline, CDR1 LNHDA and CDR2 SQIVND (reference sequence). Trimming pared 7 bases from V and 1 base from J, leaving 11 bases between. The CDR3 loop reads CASTLTGSGANVLTF. CDR3 coding DNA: TGTGCCAGTACCCTCACGGGATCTGGGGCCAACGTCCTGACTTTC.

CDR3 nucleotide sequence: TGTGCCAGCAGAAAGGTGGGGAACACTGAAGCTTTCTTT. It yields the protein CASRKVGNTEAFF. The chain employs TRBV9 and TRBJ1-1; D ambiguous. Germline values: CDR1 SGDLS, CDR2 YYNGEE. V lost 5 bases to trimming and J lost 1 base, with 9 bases between them. This CDR3 has 13 residues.

This rearrangement joins TRBV7-9 to TRBJ2-7; the match to TRBD2 covers 7 bases. CDR3 length equals 14 residues. With V trimmed by 5 bases and J by 3 bases, 7 bases remained unmatched. The germline CDR1 and CDR2 sequences are SEHNR and FQNEAQ (reference sequence). The CDR3 DNA follows: TGTGCCAGCAGCCACGCGCTAGCGGACTACGAGCAGTACTTC. Translating gives CASSHALADYEQYF.

This clone was observed a handful of times. The chain links TRBV6-4 to TRBJ2-6, with D maybe TRBD1 (6 bases). Trimming cost V 5 bases and J 0 bases, with 11 bases left between them. CDR1 is MRHNA and CDR2 is SNTAGT in the germline V gene. This CDR3 comprises 16 residues. CDR3 nucleotides: TGTGCCAGCAGTAGGGACACCCGCTCTGGGGCCAACGTCCTGACTTTC. Residues: CASSRDTRSGANVLTF.

The rearrangement links TRBV11-3 to TRBJ2-5; no definite D call. The CDR3 is 13 residues long. The V gene's germline CDR1 is SGHNT and CDR2 YENEEA. The V end was cut by 1 base, the J end by 5 bases, with 8 bases between. The CDR3 spells CASSLVRGETQYF. The CDR3 DNA is TGTGCCAGCAGCTTAGTTCGCGGCGAGACCCAGTACTTC. The full variable domain, its missing parts supplied by reference TRBV11-3 and TRBJ2-5, is EAGVVQSPRYKIIEKKQPVAFWCNPISGHNTLYWYLQNLGQGPELLIRYENEEAVDDSQLPKDRFSAERLKGVDSTLKIQPAELGDSAVYLCASSLVRGETQYFGPGTRLLVL.

The chain joins TRBV7-2 to TRBJ1-5, with TRBD1 matching over 11 bases. Germline loops: CDR1 SGHTA, CDR2 FQGNSA. Losses at the gene ends were 3 bases for V and 6 bases for J; bases not matched to a gene: 7. This CDR3 spans 16 amino acids. CDR3 in DNA: TGTGCCAGCAGCTTCGGTTTGGGACAGGGGGTTCAGCCCCAGCATTTT. Amino acid sequence: CASSFGLGQGVQPQHF.

The table lists this clone with a count of one. This chain connects TRBV28 to TRBJ1-5; 8 nucleotides agree with TRBD1. With V trimmed by 6 bases and J by 4 bases, 11 bases remained unmatched. The CDR3 length is 16 residues. Germline V gene data show CDR1 as MDHEN and CDR2 as SYDVKM. CDR3 bases: TGTGCCAGCAGCCACCTTGGACAGGGCCAAAATCAGCCCCAGCATTTT. It codes for CASSHLGQGQNQPQHF.

The chain joins TRBV18 to TRBJ2-7; D gene ambiguous. The V end was cut by 2 bases, the J end by 3 bases, with 14 bases between. CDR3 length: 15 residues. Germline V CDR1 and CDR2: KGHSH, LQKENI. DNA of the CDR3: TGTGCCAGCTCACCAGGGTCGGTAGCCCACTACGAGCAGTACTTC. Protein: CASSPGSVAHYEQYF. Supplemented by reference TRBV18 and TRBJ2-7, the full variable domain reads NAGVMQNPRHLVRRRGQEARLRCSPMKGHSHVYWYRQLPEEGLKFMVYLQKENIIDESGMPKERFSAEFPKEGPSILRIQQVVRGDSAAYFCASSPGSVAHYEQYFGPGTRLTVT.

The chain combines TRBV6-5 with TRBJ2-5, with D possibly matching TRBD1 (6 bases). CDR1 is MNHEY, CDR2 SVGAGI, per germline. V was clipped by 7 bases and J by 0 bases, with 15 bases between them. CDR3 length equals 15 residues. The CDR3 DNA reads as TGTGCCAGCAACAGTAAACAGGGCTACCAAGAGACCCAGTACTTC. Protein product: CASNSKQGYQETQYF.

The genes are TRBV7-3 and TRBJ1-1; no clear D gene. CDR1 and CDR2 from the germline V gene are SGHTA and FQGTGA. This CDR3 contains 13 residues. Trimming left V 6 bases short and J 7 bases short, with 15 bases between. This chain's CDR3 is CASRPSPTDEAFF. CDR3 bases: TGTGCCAGCAGACCATCCCCGACCGATGAAGCTTTCTTT.

A few counts support this clone. The final CDR3 position lacks the conserved phenylalanine or tryptophan, pointing to a likely read error. No DNA is shown, since the ends of the CDR3 on it are uncertain; the CDR3 is the one TCRdb lists. This chain links TRBV2 with TRBJ1-1. The germline gives CDR1 SNHLY, CDR2 FYNNEI. The CDR3 is 10 amino acids long, termini counted. CDR3 residues: CASSVELSSL.

This rearrangement joins TRBV16 to TRBJ1-2; 8 bases match TRBD1. The junction had 10 bases not matched to a gene; V was cut back by 0 bases and J by 7 bases. Germline V gene sequence: CDR1 KGHSY, CDR2 FQNENV. The CDR3 extends over 16 amino acids. The DNA of the CDR3 is TGTGCCAGCAGCCAATCTCGGACAGGGTGGGTCGGTGGCTACACCTTC. Protein sequence: CASSQSRTGWVGGYTF.

This chain connects TRBV14 to TRBJ1-1; D remains ambiguous. Germline values: CDR1 SGHDN, CDR2 FVKESK. V lost 6 bases, J lost 4 bases, and 12 bases lay in between. This CDR3 spans 13 amino acids. The CDR3 region has the DNA TGTGCCAGCAGTCTTACCGACGGCACTGAAGCTTTCTTT. Its translation is CASSLTDGTEAFF.

The table lists this clone with a count of one. The rearrangement joins TRBV10-3 to TRBJ2-7; TRBD2 is a possible D gene (6 bases). The ends were cut back, 2 bases at V and 3 bases at J, with 11 bases in the middle. The germline gives CDR1 ENHRY, CDR2 SYGVKD. CDR3 length: 14 amino acids. The chain's CDR3 is CAISEAGLVYEQYF. The CDR3 nucleotides read TGTGCCATCAGTGAGGCGGGACTGGTCTACGAGCAGTACTTC.